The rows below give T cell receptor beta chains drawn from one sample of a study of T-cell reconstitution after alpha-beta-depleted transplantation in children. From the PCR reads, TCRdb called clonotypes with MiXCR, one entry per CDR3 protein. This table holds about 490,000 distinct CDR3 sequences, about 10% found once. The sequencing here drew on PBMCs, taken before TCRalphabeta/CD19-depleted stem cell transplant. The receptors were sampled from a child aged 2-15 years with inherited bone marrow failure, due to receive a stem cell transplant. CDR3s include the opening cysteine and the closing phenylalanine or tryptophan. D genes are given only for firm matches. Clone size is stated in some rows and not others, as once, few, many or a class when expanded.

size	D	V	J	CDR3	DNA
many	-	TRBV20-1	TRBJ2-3	CSANHLGQGLSLSTDTQYF	TGCAGTGCCAACCATTTGGGCCAGGGACTCAGCCTTAGCACAGATACGCAGTATTTT
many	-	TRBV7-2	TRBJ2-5	CASSPSGSWYGGETQYF	TGTGCCAGCAGCCCCTCCGGTTCTTGGTATGGTGGAGAGACCCAGTACTTC
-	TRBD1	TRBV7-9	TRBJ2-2	CASSLRQGADTGELFF	TGTGCCAGCAGCTTACGCCAGGGGGCTGACACCGGGGAGCTGTTTTTT
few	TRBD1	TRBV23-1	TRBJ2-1	CASRRWTGGNEQFF	TGCGCCAGCAGGCGATGGACAGGGGGGAATGAGCAGTTCTTC
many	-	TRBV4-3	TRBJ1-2	CASSQDLSSGLYGYTF	TGCGCCAGCAGCCAAGATTTGTCGTCTGGGCTATATGGCTACACCTTC
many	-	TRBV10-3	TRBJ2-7	CAISELLDSSYEQYF	TGTGCCATCAGTGAGTTACTAGACAGCTCCTACGAGCAGTACTTC
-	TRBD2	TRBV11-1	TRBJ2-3	CASLLAGHSTDTQYF	TGTGCCAGCTTATTAGCGGGACATAGCACAGATACGCAGTATTTT
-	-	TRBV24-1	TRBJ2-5	CATSDLKGQRETQYF	TGTGCCACCAGTGATTTGAAGGGCCAGCGGGAGACCCAGTACTTC
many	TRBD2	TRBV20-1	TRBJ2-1	CSAETGGANNEQFF	TGCAGTGCCGAAACCGGGGGGGCGAACAATGAGCAGTTCTTC
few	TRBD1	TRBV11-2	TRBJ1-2	CASSTTTGQGSDGYTF	TGTGCCAGCAGCACAACCACGGGACAGGGGTCGGATGGCTACACCTTC
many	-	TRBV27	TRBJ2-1	CASSPRAPSYNEQFF	TGTGCCAGCAGTCCAAGGGCCCCCTCCTACAATGAGCAGTTCTTC
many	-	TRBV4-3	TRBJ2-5	CASGAGLQETQYF	TGCGCCAGCGGGGCGGGACTCCAAGAGACCCAGTACTTC
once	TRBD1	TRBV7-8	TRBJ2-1	CASSLDTLGQALNEQFF	TGTGCCAGCAGCTTAGATACGTTAGGACAGGCGTTAAATGAGCAGTTCTTC
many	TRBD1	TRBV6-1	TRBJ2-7	CASRTGQTAYEQYF	TGTGCCAGCAGGACGGGACAGACAGCCTACGAGCAGTACTTC
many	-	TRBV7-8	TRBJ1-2	CASSLGAGGGNYGYTF	TGTGCCAGCAGCTTAGGCGCGGGTGGGGGAAACTATGGCTACACCTTC
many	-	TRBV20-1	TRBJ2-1	CSASGHFKKEQFF	TGCAGTGCTAGTGGACACTTTAAGAAGGAGCAGTTCTTC
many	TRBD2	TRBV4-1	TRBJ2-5	CASSQDFGASGRAPRETQYF	TGCGCCAGCAGCCAAGATTTTGGAGCTAGCGGGAGAGCCCCCCGAGAGACCCAGTACTTC
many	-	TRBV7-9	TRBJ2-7	CASSPDRYEQYF	TGTGCCAGCAGCCCAGACAGATACGAGCAGTACTTC
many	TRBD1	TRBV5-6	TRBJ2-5	CASSPGTGKPLYF	TGTGCCAGCAGTCCCGGGACAGGGAAGCCCCTGTACTTC
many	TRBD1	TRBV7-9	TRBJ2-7	CASSPTGGHEQYF	TGTGCCAGCAGCCCTACAGGGGGCCACGAGCAGTACTTC
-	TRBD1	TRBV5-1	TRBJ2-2	CASSAVETGPVPGELFF	TGCGCCAGCAGCGCTGTCGAGACAGGGCCAGTGCCCGGGGAGCTGTTTTTT
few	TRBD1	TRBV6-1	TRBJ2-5	CASSPGTGRRGGETQYF	TGTGCCAGCAGTCCCGGGACAGGGCGTCGGGGAGGGGAGACCCAGTACTTC
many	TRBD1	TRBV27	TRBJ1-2	CASSFQGGGSNYGYTF	TGTGCCAGCAGTTTTCAAGGAGGGGGCTCTAACTATGGCTACACCTTC
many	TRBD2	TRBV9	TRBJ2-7	CASSVSGSPRSYEQYF	TGTGCCAGCAGCGTTAGCGGGAGCCCACGATCCTACGAGCAGTACTTC
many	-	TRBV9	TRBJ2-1	CASSVAAYLGYEQFF	TGTGCCAGCAGCGTAGCTGCATACCTGGGCTATGAGCAGTTCTTC
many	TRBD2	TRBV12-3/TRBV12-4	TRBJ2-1	CASCSGLAGGRVQFF	TGTGCCAGCTGTTCGGGACTAGCGGGAGGGCGGGTCCAGTTCTTC
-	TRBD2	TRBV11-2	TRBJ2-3	CASSFSSGASGSTDTQYF	TGTGCCAGCAGCTTTAGTAGTGGGGCTAGCGGGAGCACAGATACGCAGTATTTT
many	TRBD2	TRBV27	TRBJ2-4	CASRASGRDPSIGIQYF	TGTGCCAGCAGGGCCAGCGGGAGGGACCCCTCGATCGGCATTCAGTACTTC
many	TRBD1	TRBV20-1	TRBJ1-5	CSARDTLGQINQPQHF	TGCAGTGCTAGGGATACATTGGGACAGATCAATCAGCCCCAGCATTTT
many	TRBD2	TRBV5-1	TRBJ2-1	CASRRGTSGATYNEQFF	TGCGCCAGCAGACGGGGGACTAGCGGGGCTACATACAATGAGCAGTTCTTC
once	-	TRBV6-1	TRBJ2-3	CAGSPLAGGPDTQYF	TGTGCCGGCAGTCCTCTAGCCGGAGGACCAGATACGCAGTATTTT
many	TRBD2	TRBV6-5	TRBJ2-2	CASSYSLAGGPGELFF	TGTGCCAGCAGTTACTCGTTAGCGGGAGGTCCCGGGGAGCTGTTTTTT
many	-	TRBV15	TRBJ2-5	CATSRVGRGETQYF	TGTGCCACCAGCAGAGTGGGCAGGGGAGAGACCCAGTACTTC
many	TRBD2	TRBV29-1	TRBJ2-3	CSVTGLAGITDTQYF	TGCAGCGTTACCGGCCTAGCGGGCATCACAGATACGCAGTATTTT
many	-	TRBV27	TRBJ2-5	CASSLGTGPQAQYF	TGTGCCAGCAGTTTAGGGACTGGTCCCCAGGCCCAGTACTTC
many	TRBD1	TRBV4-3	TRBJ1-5	CASSQEWPGGSNQPQHF	TGCGCCAGCAGCCAAGAATGGCCAGGGGGGAGCAATCAGCCCCAGCATTTT
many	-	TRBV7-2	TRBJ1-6	CASSLVGRGNSPLHF	TGTGCCAGCAGCTTAGTCGGCAGAGGAAATTCACCCCTCCACTTT
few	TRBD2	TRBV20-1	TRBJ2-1	CSASPPLAGGYNEQFF	TGCAGTGCTAGCCCCCCTCTAGCGGGAGGTTACAATGAGCAGTTCTTC
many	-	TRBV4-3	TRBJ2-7	CASSPEPSSYEQYF	TGCGCCAGCAGCCCCGAGCCTAGCTCCTACGAGCAGTACTTC